The text below deals with one TCR beta chain. Profiled with immunoSEQ multiplex PCR; TCRdb holds only in-frame clones, not every one. The sample includes hundreds of thousands of clones, about 88% seen only once; the top ten take 2% to 2.5%. The data stem from a study of blood T cell repertoires in COVID-19. With 2 bases removed from V and 2 bases from J, the gap between germline ends came to 16 bases. Germline V gives CDR1 LGHDT, CDR2 YNNKEL (reference sequence). This CDR3 is built from 16 residues. The sequence came from a woman aged 55-69 years in a cohort exposed to, infected with or recovered from COVID-19 (not recorded which). The source material was PBMCs or T cells enriched from blood (not recorded which). This rearrangement joins TRBV3-1 (or the pseudogene TRBV3-2) to TRBJ2-7, with D perhaps TRBD1 (6 bases). The CDR3 spells CASSQRKTGLTYEQYF. CDR3 sequence (DNA): TGTGCCAGCAGCCAAAGGAAGACAGGCCTAACCTACGAGCAGTACTTC.